This T cell receptor beta chain was observed in a study of PD-1 blockade in classical Hodgkin lymphoma. Sequenced by immunoSEQ multiplex PCR; TCRdb stores in-frame clones only, minus some. Among over 90,000 clones listed, roughly 89% were seen once. Every patient relapsed after autologous stem cell transplantation, and brentuximab vedotin exposure varied. With V trimmed by 6 bases and J by 5 bases, 9 bases remained unmatched. The CDR3 is 15 amino acids. Germline assignment: CDR1 KGHSH and CDR2 LQKENI. The receptor was derived from a human donor with classical Hodgkin lymphoma. This sequence joins TRBV18 and TRBJ2-2, with 7 bases aligning to TRBD2. The source was peripheral blood mononuclear cells (PBMCs), collected before the second cycle of nivolumab. The CDR3 DNA reads as TGTGCCAGCTCTACGAGGGAGGGAAGAACCGGGGAGCTGTTTTTT. This encodes CASSTREGRTGELFF.